A single sample is the source of the 17 T cell receptor beta chains below, sequenced in a study of regulatory T cells in long-lasting Graves disease. Combining iRepertoire HTBI primers with Arm-PCR of CDR3 regions, the authors built TCR beta libraries. One entry per CDR3 protein results from TCRdb running MiXCR on the multiplex PCR reads. The table includes hundreds of thousands of distinct CDR3 sequences, around 30% detected once. The sample's time point: persistent/refractory GD, antithyroid drugs over 5 years with positive TRAb. Extracted RNA from PBMCs served as the source of the TCR library. The sample in question was peripheral blood mononuclear cells (PBMCs), obtained when the disease was refractory, from a patient treated with antithyroid drugs. The receptors were sampled from a female donor with Graves disease.

This clonotype has only a few counts. The chain employs TRBV12-3 or TRBV12-4 and TRBJ2-6; no definite D call. V lost 8 bases, J lost 0 bases, and 2 bases lay in between. The CDR3 loop spans 12 amino acids. CDR3 coding DNA: TGTGCCAGCCACTCTGGGGCCAACGTCCTGACTTTC. As protein: CASHSGANVLTF.

The chain has TRBV5-1 and TRBJ1-1; D is unclear. Germline CDR1 and CDR2: SGHRS and YFSETQ. The CDR3 is made up of 15 amino acids. V was trimmed by 0 bases and J by 6 bases, leaving 15 bases between them. CDR3 in amino acids: CASSLGGGIGSEAFF. Written as DNA, the CDR3 is TGCGCCAGCAGCTTGGGTGGAGGGATTGGATCTGAAGCTTTCTTT.

This clonotype turned up a few times. The V gene is TRBV6-1, the J gene TRBJ2-7; TRBD2 aligns across 10 bases. The CDR3 covers 15 residues. V lost 7 bases to trimming and J lost 6 bases; unmatched junction nucleotides: 12. The V gene's germline CDR1 is MNHNS and CDR2 SASEGT. CDR3 DNA: TGTGCCAGCACCCCCACTAGCGGGACTTTCTCCGAGCAGTACTTC. It encodes CASTPTSGTFSEQYF.

This clonotype has only a few counts. The gene calls are TRBV7-6 and TRBJ2-7, with 10 bases identical to TRBD2. J gave up 7 bases and V 2 bases, and 8 bases lay outside the gene matches. The CDR3 length is 15 residues. Germline-derived CDR1 and CDR2 are SGHVS and FNYEAQ. The CDR3 DNA follows: TGTGCCAGCAGCTTACAGGCTAGCGGGAGCTATGAGCAGTACTTC. The encoded protein is CASSLQASGSYEQYF.

There are a few counts of this clonotype. The chain uses TRBV12-3 or TRBV12-4 and TRBJ1-5; possibly TRBD1 for D (5 bases). The CDR3 consists of 17 residues. Trimming pared 4 bases from V and 0 bases from J, leaving 16 bases between. This CDR3 is CASSSDSGGYSNQPQHF. Written as DNA, the CDR3 is TGTGCCAGCAGTTCTGACAGCGGGGGGTATAGCAATCAGCCCCAGCATTTT.

This rearrangement joins TRBV2 to TRBJ1-5, with D uncertain. The CDR3 sequence is 13 residues long. Germline CDR1 SNHLY, CDR2 FYNNEI. V was cut by 5 bases and J by 5 bases, with 10 bases left in between. In nucleotides, the CDR3 is TGTGCCAGCAGTCTTGGGCGGCATCAGCCCCAGCATTTT. Protein sequence: CASSLGRHQPQHF.

The chain carries TRBV11-2 and TRBJ1-1; no clear D. Deletions cut 7 bases from V and 4 bases from J, with 13 bases between. The CDR3 is 13 amino acids. CDR1 is SGHAT and CDR2 is FQNNGV in the germline V gene. The CDR3 DNA follows: TGTGCCAGCAAACGGGGAGGGATCACTGAAGCTTTCTTT. Encoded protein: CASKRGGITEAFF.

This clonotype was detected ten times or more. The chain has TRBV27 and TRBJ2-5, with a weak D call TRBD1 (5 bases). This CDR3 comprises 15 residues. The germline V gene has CDR1 MNHEY and CDR2 SMNVEV (reference sequence). The V gene lost 4 bases and the J gene lost 4 bases, with 16 bases spanning the gap. The CDR3 loop reads CASSSQGPRIETQYF. For the CDR3, the DNA is TGTGCCAGCAGTTCCCAGGGCCCTAGAATAGAGACCCAGTACTTC.

This clonotype showed up just a few times. The V gene is TRBV7-3, the J gene TRBJ2-5; D is perhaps TRBD2 (5 bases). V shed 0 bases and J shed 2 bases, with 7 bases lying between them. In germline, CDR1 is SGHTA, CDR2 FQGTGA. The CDR3 spans 14 residues. CDR3 sequence: CASSLTADQETQYF. DNA for the CDR3: TGTGCCAGCAGCTTAACAGCGGATCAAGAGACCCAGTACTTC.

This clonotype was recorded a few times. The J gene is TRBJ2-2, the V gene TRBV2; D call uncertain. The germline gives CDR1 SNHLY, CDR2 FYNNEI. CDR3 length equals 15 residues. V gave up 2 bases and J gave up 7 bases, with 14 bases separating them. The CDR3 bases are TGTGCCAGCAGTGAAAGGGCCAATACGGGCGGGGAGCTGTTTTTT. It yields the protein CASSERANTGGELFF.

The chain is built from TRBV27 and TRBJ1-3, with 7 bases identical to TRBD1. Germline V gene sequence: CDR1 MNHEY, CDR2 SMNVEV (reference sequence). The CDR3 covers 14 residues. The V segment lost 6 bases and the J segment 2 bases; nucleotides outside the gene matches: 4. CDR3 sequence (DNA): TGTGCCAGCAGCCCCGGGACAGCTGGAAACACCATATATTTT. Translated, it gives CASSPGTAGNTIYF.

This chain links TRBV3-1 with TRBJ1-2; D ambiguous. The germline V gene encodes CDR1 LGHDT and CDR2 YNNKEL (reference sequence). The V and J ends lost 0 bases and 4 bases respectively, with 9 bases between them. The length of the CDR3 is 14 residues. CDR3 protein: CASSQDDRAYGYTF. The CDR3 nucleotides read TGTGCCAGCAGCCAAGATGATCGGGCCTATGGCTACACCTTC. The complete variable domain, with remaining parts taken from reference TRBV3-1 and TRBJ1-2, reads DTAVSQTPKYLVTQMGNDKSIKCEQNLGHDTMYWYKQDSKKFLKIMFSYNNKELIINETVPNRFSPKSPDKAHLNLHINSLELGDSAVYFCASSQDDRAYGYTFGSGTRLTVV.

CDR3 sequence reads: CASSLRSAGTSGWSSTDTQYF. The CDR3 DNA sequence: TGTGCCAGCAGCTTGCGCTCCGCCGGGACTAGCGGGTGGTCTAGCACAGATACGCAGTATTTT. The genes are TRBV11-1 and TRBJ2-3; 12 bases map to TRBD2. The CDR3 extends over 21 amino acids. The germline gives CDR1 SGHAT, CDR2 FQDESV (reference sequence). V was pared by 3 bases and J by 0 bases, with 16 bases of the junction left unmatched.

DNA for the CDR3: TGTGCCAGCAGCTTAGTCCGGGGGAGCACTGAAGCTTTCTTT. This translates into CASSLVRGSTEAFF. The chain combines TRBV7-2 with TRBJ1-1; weak D call: TRBD1 (5 bases). There are 14 residues in the CDR3. Looked up from germline, CDR1 is SGHTA and CDR2 is FQGNSA. Trimming removed 1 base at V and 4 bases at J, with 10 bases between.

This clonotype has more than one count but fewer than ten. V usage is TRBV11-2 and J usage is TRBJ1-5; 9 bases are a match to TRBD1. The germline gives CDR1 SGHAT, CDR2 FQNNGV. V trimming: 10 bases; J trimming: 2 bases; junction bases outside the gene matches: 12. The CDR3 is 16 amino acids. The CDR3 DNA is TGTGCCACCATAGACGGGGACAGGGTTTGCAATCAGCCCCAGCATTTT. Its protein product is CATIDGDRVCNQPQHF.

The V call is TRBV13, the J call TRBJ2-3, with D possibly being TRBD1 or TRBD2 (5 bases each). Trimming left V 2 bases short and J 0 bases short, with 6 bases between. This CDR3 region has 14 residues. CDR1 is PRHDT and CDR2 is FYEKMQ in the germline V gene (reference sequence). CDR3 in DNA: TGTGCCAGCAGCTTATGGGGGAGCACAGATACGCAGTATTTT. The encoded protein is CASSLWGSTDTQYF.

The genes are TRBV6-1 and TRBJ1-2; TRBD1 aligns across 8 bases. Germline CDR1 and CDR2: MNHNS and SASEGT. The V gene end was trimmed by 6 bases and the J gene end by 8 bases; junction bases not matched to a gene: 8. The CDR3 contains 13 residues. The CDR3 sequence is CASRTGGSWGYTF. The CDR3 bases are TGTGCCAGCAGAACAGGGGGTTCTTGGGGCTACACCTTC.